This T cell receptor (beta chain) derives from a study of T cells in Graves' hyperthyroidism and ophthalmopathy. The CDR3 length is 14 residues. CDR1 and CDR2 from the germline V gene are SGDLS and YYNGEE. Unmatched junction bases numbered 10, after V lost 4 bases and J lost 7 bases. Using RNA transcripts as the source, TCR beta CDR3 regions were amplified. The HTBI primer set drove a first-round RT-PCR of the TCR CDR3. Via MiXCR, TCRdb re-called the multiplex PCR reads, giving one row per CDR3 protein. Seen here are around 620,000 distinct CDR3 sequences, 14% observed once, and the top ten hold 7% to 9%. This clonotype was picked up many times.

The chain employs TRBV9 and TRBJ1-1, with TRBD1 identical over 7 bases. The sequence came from a woman under 30 with Graves' ophthalmopathy. Sequencing input: blood. CDR3 region: CASSSRRQGFEAFF. DNA for the CDR3: TGTGCCAGCAGCTCAAGAAGACAGGGCTTTGAAGCTTTCTTT.